This T cell receptor (beta chain) is from a study of control samples from healthy donors and cancer patients. This clone has just a few counts. Only in-frame clones appear in the TCRdb table, and some are missing; sequencing was by immunoSEQ multiplex PCR. The sample lists more than 95,000 clones, around 82% occurring once. Trimming stripped 2 bases from V and 0 bases from J, with 14 bases between. CDR3 length equals 16 residues. Germline assignment: CDR1 MGHRA and CDR2 YSYEKL. The clonotype comes from a woman aged 50 to 65 in good health. The chain links TRBV4-1 to TRBJ2-7; D call uncertain. Sequenced material: blood. CDR3 protein: CASSQSWVPSSYEQYF. For the CDR3, the DNA is TGCGCCAGCAGCCAAAGTTGGGTTCCCAGCTCCTACGAGCAGTACTTC.